This T cell receptor beta chain was found in a study of T cell repertoires in ileal Crohn's disease (dated 2019 in TCRdb). Regarding the research as a whole: The median duration of disease was approximately 7.9 years, and at the time of surgery approximately 33% of patients were active smokers. The study sequenced approximately 180 mucosal samples from 55 or so patients, taken at several locations on the surgical specimen and at postoperative endoscopy. The study ran alongside a multicentre cohort designed to identify predictors of early endoscopic recurrence after ileocolonic resection. TCR repertoire analysis was done in fewer than 65 Crohn's disease patients from a prospective multicentre cohort. A Rutgeerts score higher than i0 was the definition used for endoscopic postoperative recurrence. M6 samples were neoterminal ileum biopsies taken at postoperative colonoscopy. About half of the patients received postoperative therapy: under 13 received thiopurines and around 19 received anti-TNF agents. Every patient underwent surgery because of a complication, which was stricturing disease in around 60% and penetrating disease in around 40%. The investigation overall reported the following: More high-frequency clones were carried by sorted CD8 T cells than by CD4 T cells, suggesting that mucosal expansions were mainly CD8. Higher high-frequency clone percentages at surgery were associated with endoscopic recurrence; all patients with clonality above 26.8% (18/57) had recurrence. Within the first year after surgery, the timing of postoperative endoscopy varied, and the median delay was roughly 6.9 months. Mucosal CD4 and CD8 T cells were sorted and sequenced only in a subgroup of patients, whose size was not stated. Patients who were active smokers at surgery had a significantly higher proportion of clonal expansions than non-smokers (about 25% vs 20%, p=0.02).

Explained via the paper, the time point label denotes: neoterminal ileum biopsy at postoperative endoscopy, about 6 months after surgery. To be eligible, patients had to be adults with ileal or ileocolonic Crohn's disease and an indication for ileocolonic resection. Before DNA extraction, whole ileal mucosal biopsies were kept frozen at -80 degrees C. Genomic DNA was extracted from frozen whole biopsies using a TRizol-based method and was quantified with a NanoDrop 2000 spectrophotometer. Sequences SNHLY (CDR1) and FYNNEI (CDR2) are obtained from the germline V gene. From the cysteine through the phenylalanine, the CDR3 covers 14 amino acids. Only CDR3 DNA remains: 42 bases, in frame from the first base. V and J are truncated by 7 bases and 1 base respectively, leaving an intervening sequence of 11 bases. As for this clone: Its cognate antigen has yet to be identified. Qualities for individual bases were not recorded, and no much larger clone is one base off.

For commercial TCRB immunosequencing, approximately 500 nanograms of biopsy DNA were submitted for each sample. CDR3 regions were amplified from genomic DNA by Adaptive Biotechnology using a two-step, amplification bias-controlled multiplex PCR. Primers for every V and J gene segment were used in the first PCR, and barcodes and Illumina adapters were added in the second PCR. CDR3 libraries were sequenced using an Illumina instrument. The authors processed their data as follows. Vendor-provided pipelines were combined with custom analysis of raw data in R/Bioconductor under R version 3.3.0. Clonality, which ranges from 0 to 1, was calculated as the inverse of the normalised Shannon entropy across all productive clones. High-frequency clones were defined as the repertoire share of the top 100 clones, retaining only clones passing a 95% confidence test. The Simpson index measured repertoire diversity, and the Morisita-Horn index measured overlap between samples. TCRdb provides this immuneACCESS table in a form limited to in-frame rearrangements. Some clones are lacking; in checked studies, under half of them reflect an unresolved V gene, and why the rest are absent is not known. That table supplies the V and J calls and clone size; D and trimming were determined from the DNA. The sample includes about 13,000 clones, with roughly 73% observed a single time. Around 8.7% of the sample rests with the top ten.

Sequencing input: ileal tissue. The rearrangement joined TRBV2 to TRBJ2-1, and TRBD2 may be the D gene, going by 5 matching bases. The receptor was isolated from an adult with Crohn's disease. CDR3 sequence: CASTRERSYNEQFF. The DNA is TGTGCCAGCACCCGGGAAAGGTCCTACAATGAGCAGTTCTTC.